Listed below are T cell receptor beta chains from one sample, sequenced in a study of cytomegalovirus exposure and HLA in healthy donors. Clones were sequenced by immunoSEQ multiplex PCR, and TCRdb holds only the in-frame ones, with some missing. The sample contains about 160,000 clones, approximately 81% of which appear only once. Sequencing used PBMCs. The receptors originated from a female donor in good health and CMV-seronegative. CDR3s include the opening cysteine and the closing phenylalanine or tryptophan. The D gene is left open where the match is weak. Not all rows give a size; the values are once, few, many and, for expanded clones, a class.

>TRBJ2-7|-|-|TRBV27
CASSLSLRGSYEQYF
TGTGCCAGCAGTTTATCCCTTCGGGGGTCCTACGAGCAGTACTTC
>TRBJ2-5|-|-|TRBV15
CATSKRRETQYF
TGTGCCACCAGCAAGCGAAGAGAGACCCAGTACTTC
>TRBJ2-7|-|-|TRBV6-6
CASSSRGRSPGEQYF
TGTGCCAGCAGTTCCCGGGGTCGTTCCCCGGGGGAGCAGTACTTC
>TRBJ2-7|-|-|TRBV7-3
CASSLIRGGEQYF
TGTGCCAGCAGCTTAATAAGGGGCGGCGAGCAGTACTTC
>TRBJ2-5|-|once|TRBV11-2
CASSLRSRGEETQYF
TGTGCCAGCAGCTTACGGAGCAGGGGAGAAGAGACCCAGTACTTC
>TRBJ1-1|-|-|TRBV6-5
CASSPGAMNTEAFF
TGTGCCAGCAGTCCAGGGGCTATGAACACTGAAGCTTTCTTT
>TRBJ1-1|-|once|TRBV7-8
CASSLVAGEGFTEAFF
TGTGCCAGCAGCTTAGTAGCGGGTGAGGGGTTCACTGAAGCTTTCTTT
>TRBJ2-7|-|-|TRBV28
CASSLWQGSYEQYF
TGTGCCAGCAGTTTATGGCAGGGATCCTACGAGCAGTACTTC
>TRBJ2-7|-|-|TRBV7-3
CASSLGAGSEQYF
TGTGCCAGCAGCCTAGGGGCGGGAAGCGAGCAGTACTTC
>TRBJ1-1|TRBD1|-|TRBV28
CASSFRQGMGTEAFF
TGTGCCAGCAGTTTTAGACAGGGGATGGGCACTGAAGCTTTCTTT
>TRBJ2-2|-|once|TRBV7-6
CASSLAPQPNTGELFF
TGTGCCAGCAGCTTAGCGCCACAGCCGAACACCGGGGAGCTGTTTTTT
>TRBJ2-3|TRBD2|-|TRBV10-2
CASSDPKSGRSGWDTQYF
TGCGCCAGCAGTGACCCGAAGAGCGGGAGATCCGGTTGGGATACGCAGTATTTT
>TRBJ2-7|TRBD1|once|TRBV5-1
CASSPPRDRDSYEQYF
TGCGCCAGCAGTCCTCCCCGGGACAGAGACTCCTACGAGCAGTACTTC
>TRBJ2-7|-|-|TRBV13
CASSLAGTPREQYF
TGTGCCAGCAGCTTAGCGGGAACCCCCAGGGAGCAGTACTTC
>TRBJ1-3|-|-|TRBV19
CASSTSGRGDGNTIYF
TGTGCCAGTAGTACCTCTGGCAGGGGAGATGGAAACACCATATATTTT
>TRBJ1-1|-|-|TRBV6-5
CASILDRRMNTEAFF
TGTGCCAGCATCCTAGACAGGAGGATGAACACTGAAGCTTTCTTT
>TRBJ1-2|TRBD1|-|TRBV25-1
CASSADRGYGYTF
TGTGCCAGCAGTGCAGACAGGGGATATGGCTACACCTTC
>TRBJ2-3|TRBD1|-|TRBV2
CASRGQASTDTQYF
TGTGCCAGCAGGGGACAGGCGAGCACAGATACGCAGTATTTT
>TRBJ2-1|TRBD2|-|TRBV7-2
CASSLASGRRHEQFF
TGTGCCAGCAGCTTGGCTAGCGGGAGAAGGCATGAGCAGTTCTTC
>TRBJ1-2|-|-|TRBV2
CASKVGDLNYGYTF
TGTGCCAGCAAGGTGGGAGACCTCAACTATGGCTACACCTTC
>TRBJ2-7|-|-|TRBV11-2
CASSLEFRGTYEQYF
TGTGCCAGCAGCTTAGAGTTTAGGGGGACCTACGAGCAGTACTTC
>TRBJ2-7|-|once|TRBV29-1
CSAGNSGEQYF
TGCAGCGCGGGTAACAGCGGCGAGCAGTACTTC
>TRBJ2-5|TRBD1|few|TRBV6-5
CASSRTGETQYF
TGTGCCAGCAGTAGGACAGGGGAGACCCAGTACTTC
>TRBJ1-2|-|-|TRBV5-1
CASSLDQTYYGYTF
TGCGCCAGCAGCTTGGATCAGACATACTATGGCTACACCTTC
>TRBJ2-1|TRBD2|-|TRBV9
CASSVTGLPYNEQFF
TGTGCCAGCAGCGTAACGGGACTACCATACAATGAGCAGTTCTTC
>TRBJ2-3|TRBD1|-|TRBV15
CATSRVRDRTDTQYF
TGTGCCACCAGCAGAGTCCGGGACAGAACAGATACGCAGTATTTT
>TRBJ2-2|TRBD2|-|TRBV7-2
CASSSVAGVRGTGELFF
TGTGCCAGCAGCTCAGTAGCGGGAGTAAGAGGAACCGGGGAGCTGTTTTTT
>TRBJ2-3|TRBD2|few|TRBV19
CASSAIAGADTQYF
TGTGCCAGTAGTGCGATAGCGGGGGCAGATACGCAGTATTTT
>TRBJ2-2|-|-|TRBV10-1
CASSVNTGELLF
TGCGCCAGCAGTGTAAACACCGGGGAGCTGCTTTTT
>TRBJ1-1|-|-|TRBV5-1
CASSLQGSSTEAFF
TGCGCCAGCAGCTTGCAGGGCTCAAGCACTGAAGCTTTCTTT
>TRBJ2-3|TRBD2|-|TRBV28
CASSFLAGGADTQYF
TGTGCCAGCAGTTTCCTCGCGGGAGGGGCAGATACGCAGTATTTT
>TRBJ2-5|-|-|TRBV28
CASSFRRGQETQYF
TGTGCCAGCAGTTTTCGGCGGGGTCAAGAGACCCAGTACTTC
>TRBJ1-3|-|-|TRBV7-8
CASSFQENTIYF
TGTGCCAGCAGCTTTCAGGAAAACACCATATATTTT